The T cell receptor (beta chain) under discussion was sequenced for a study of T cell repertoires in cytomegalovirus infection. Study as a whole: Matching HLA type and CMV infection were both indicated by public TCR beta signatures.

Worth noting for this clonotype: Its specificity is unknown.

Study outcomes and limitations: Cumulative frequency of public TCR beta families picked out carriers of CMV plus the relevant HLA. CMV-specific TCR beta clonotypes restricted by HLA-C were the ones dominating the ex vivo response.

Germline V lookup: CDR1 MDHEN, CDR2 SYDVKM. Trimming cost V 4 bases and J 6 bases; bases outside gene matches: 8. The CDR3 covers 16 residues. Using its own MiXCR run on the reads, TCRdb lists one record per CDR3 protein. The table shows fewer than 200,000 distinct CDR3 sequences, with roughly a fifth occurring only once. The material sequenced was PBMCs. This chain connects TRBV28 to TRBJ2-7; 14 nucleotides agree with TRBD2. The source is a human donor in good health (CMV status not recorded). Some clones in this sample may be carry-over from other donors' samples. The CDR3 loop is CASSSGTSGRGSEQYF. CDR3 in DNA: TGTGCCAGCAGTTCAGGGACTAGCGGGAGAGGGAGCGAGCAGTACTTC.